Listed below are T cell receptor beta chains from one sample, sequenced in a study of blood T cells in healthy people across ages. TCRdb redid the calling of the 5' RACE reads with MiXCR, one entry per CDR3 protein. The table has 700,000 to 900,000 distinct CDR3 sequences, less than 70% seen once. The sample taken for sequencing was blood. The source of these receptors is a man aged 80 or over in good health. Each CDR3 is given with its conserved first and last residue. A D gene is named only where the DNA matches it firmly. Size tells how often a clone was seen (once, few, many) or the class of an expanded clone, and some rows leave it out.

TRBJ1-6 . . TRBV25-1 CASSAPGPLVAYNSPLHF TGTGCCAGCAGTGCCCCGGGGCCCTTAGTGGCCTATAATTCACCCCTCCACTTT
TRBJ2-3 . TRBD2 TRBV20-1 CSARDRASGSLPDTQYF TGCAGTGCTAGAGATCGGGCTAGCGGGAGTCTCCCAGATACGCAGTATTTT
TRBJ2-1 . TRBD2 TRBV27 CAISQLREGEHNEQFF TGTGCCATCTCACAGTTACGGGAGGGTGAACACAATGAGCAGTTCTTC
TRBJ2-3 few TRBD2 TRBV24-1 CATSDFLVRLAESTDTQYF TGTGCCACCAGTGATTTCCTCGTCCGACTAGCGGAGAGCACAGATACGCAGTATTTT
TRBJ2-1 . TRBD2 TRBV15 CATSRDLWLAGGSNEQFF TGTGCCACCAGCAGAGATCTGTGGCTAGCGGGAGGTTCCAATGAGCAGTTCTTC
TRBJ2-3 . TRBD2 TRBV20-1 CSARGAGRITDTQYF TGCAGTGCTAGAGGAGCGGGAAGGATAACAGATACGCAGTATTTT
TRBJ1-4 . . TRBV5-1 CASSSSGGATREKLFF TGCGCCAGCAGCTCTAGTGGTGGGGCGACGCGGGAAAAACTGTTTTTT
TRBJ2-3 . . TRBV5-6 CASSARGRDTQYF TGTGCCAGCAGCGCCAGGGGTCGAGATACGCAGTATTTT
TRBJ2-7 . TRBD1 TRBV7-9 CASSTEPGTGSRYEQYF TGTGCCAGCAGCACAGAACCCGGGACAGGTTCTCGCTACGAGCAGTACTTC
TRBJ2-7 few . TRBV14 CASSHRVQYGEQYF TGTGCCAGCAGCCACAGGGTGCAATACGGGGAGCAGTACTTC
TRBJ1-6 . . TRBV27 CASSPRAFIYNPPLHF TGTGCCAGCAGTCCCCGGGCCTTTATCTATAATCCACCCCTCCACTTT
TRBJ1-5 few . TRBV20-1 CSAGKADSGPQHF TGCAGTGCTGGAAAGGCAGATTCAGGCCCCCAGCATTTT
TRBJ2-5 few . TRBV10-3 CAISSGEGGWTQYF TGTGCCATCAGCTCCGGGGAGGGGGGATGGACCCAGTACTTC
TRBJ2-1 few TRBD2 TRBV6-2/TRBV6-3 CASSSLAGVVGEQFF TGTGCCAGCAGTTCCCTAGCGGGAGTAGTTGGTGAGCAGTTCTTC
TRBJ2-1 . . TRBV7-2 CASSSQAYNEQFF TGTGCCAGCAGCTCCCAGGCCTACAATGAGCAGTTCTTC
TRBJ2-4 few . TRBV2 CASIGGIGPKNIQYF TGTGCCAGCATAGGGGGGATAGGGCCCAAAAACATTCAGTACTTC
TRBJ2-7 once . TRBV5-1 CASSLMADRPSYEQYF TGCGCCAGCAGCTTAATGGCAGACAGACCCTCCTACGAGCAGTACTTC
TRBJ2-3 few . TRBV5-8 CASSLVGIQAQYF TGTGCCAGCAGCTTGGTGGGGATTCAGGCGCAGTATTTT
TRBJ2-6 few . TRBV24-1 CATGDGRSGANVLTF TGTGCCACAGGGGACGGCCGCTCTGGGGCCAACGTCCTGACTTTC
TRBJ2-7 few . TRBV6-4 CASSSSWTGTNEQYF TGTGCCAGCAGTTCCTCCTGGACGGGGACGAACGAGCAGTACTTC
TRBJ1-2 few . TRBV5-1 CASSLDSAYGYTF TGCGCCAGCAGCCTAGACAGCGCCTATGGCTACACCTTC
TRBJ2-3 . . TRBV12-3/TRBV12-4 CASSPPGKTGTDTQYF TGTGCCAGCAGTCCCCCGGGAAAAACGGGCACAGATACGCAGTATTTT
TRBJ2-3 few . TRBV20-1 CSARRRGLFGTQYF TGCAGTGCTAGGCGCAGGGGCCTATTCGGTACGCAGTATTTT
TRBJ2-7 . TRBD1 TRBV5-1 CASSLGQGGGEQYF TGCGCCAGCAGCTTGGGACAGGGTGGAGGCGAGCAGTACTTC
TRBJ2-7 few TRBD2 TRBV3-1 CASSLSGTPYEQYF TGTGCCAGCAGCCTCAGCGGGACCCCCTACGAGCAGTACTTC
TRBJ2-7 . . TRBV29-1 CSVEGDRDYEQYF TGCAGCGTTGAAGGAGACCGAGACTACGAGCAGTACTTC
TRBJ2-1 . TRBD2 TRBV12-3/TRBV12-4 CASSYGAGVKDDEQFF TGTGCCAGCAGTTACGGAGCGGGAGTAAAGGATGATGAGCAGTTCTTC
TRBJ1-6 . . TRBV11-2 CASSLALTPPPLHF TGTGCCAGCAGCTTAGCTCTAACCCCACCACCCCTCCACTTT
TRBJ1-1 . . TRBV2 CASSAQGSNTEAFF TGTGCCAGCAGTGCACAGGGCTCGAACACTGAAGCTTTCTTT
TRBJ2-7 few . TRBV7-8 CASSSYPSSGRGVYEQYF TGTGCCAGCAGTTCATACCCTAGTTCGGGGAGGGGGGTCTACGAGCAGTACTTC
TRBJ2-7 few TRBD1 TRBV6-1 CASSEGDSLSYEQYF TGTGCCAGCAGTGAAGGGGACAGCCTCTCCTACGAGCAGTACTTC
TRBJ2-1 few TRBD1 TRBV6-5 CASSQTRGRGQFF TGTGCCAGCAGCCAAACTAGGGGGCGCGGGCAGTTCTTC
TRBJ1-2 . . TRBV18 CASSPPSLPGAEGYTF TGTGCCAGCTCACCACCATCATTACCGGGAGCCGAGGGCTACACCTTC
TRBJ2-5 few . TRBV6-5 CASSYNLYQETQYF TGTGCCAGCAGTTACAACCTGTACCAAGAGACCCAGTACTTC
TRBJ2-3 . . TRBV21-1 CASPNRRGSTDTQYF TGTGCCAGCCCAAATCGGAGAGGTAGCACAGATACGCAGTATTTT
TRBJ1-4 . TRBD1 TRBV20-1 CSASKLTGGPNEKLFF TGCAGTGCTAGCAAGCTGACAGGGGGACCTAATGAAAAACTGTTTTTT
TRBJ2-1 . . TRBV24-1 CATSERRSSYNEQFF TGTGCCACCAGTGAACGACGGAGCTCCTACAATGAGCAGTTCTTC
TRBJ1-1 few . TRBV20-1 CSARKDGANTEAFF TGCAGTGCTAGAAAGGACGGAGCGAACACTGAAGCTTTCTTT
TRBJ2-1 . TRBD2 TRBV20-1 CSAGGTSGRPGDEQFF TGCAGTGCGGGTGGGACTAGCGGGAGGCCGGGGGATGAGCAGTTCTTC
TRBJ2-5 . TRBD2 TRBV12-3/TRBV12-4 CASSLAGGRPGQETQYF TGTGCCAGCAGTTTAGCTGGCGGGAGGCCAGGACAAGAGACCCAGTACTTC
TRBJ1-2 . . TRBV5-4 CASSLEQRNGYTF TGTGCCAGCAGCTTGGAACAGAGAAATGGCTACACCTTC
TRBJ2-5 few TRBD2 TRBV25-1 CASSRGGLADLYQETQYF TGTGCCTCCAGTCGTGGGGGACTAGCGGACCTGTACCAAGAGACCCAGTACTTC
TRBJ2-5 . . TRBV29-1 CSDQLETQYF TGCAGCGACCAACTGGAGACCCAGTACTTC
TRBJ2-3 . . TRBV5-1 CASSLRQVGTTSTDTQYF TGCGCCAGCAGCTTGCGCCAGGTCGGGACAACATCGACAGATACGCAGTATTTT
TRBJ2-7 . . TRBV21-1 CASSKLGPLTNEQYF TGTGCCAGCAGCAAATTAGGACCCCTTACGAACGAGCAGTACTTC
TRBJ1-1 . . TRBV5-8 CASSFDGGVTEAFF TGTGCCAGCAGCTTTGACGGTGGAGTCACTGAAGCTTTCTTT
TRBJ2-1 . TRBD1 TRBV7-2 CASTIGQGSGNEQFF TGTGCCAGCACAATAGGACAGGGGAGTGGCAATGAGCAGTTCTTC
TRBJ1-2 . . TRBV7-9 CASSFSGVSSYGYTF TGTGCCAGCAGCTTCTCCGGCGTCAGTTCGTATGGCTACACCTTC
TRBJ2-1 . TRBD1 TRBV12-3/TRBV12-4 CASGKQGNEQFF TGTGCCAGCGGTAAACAGGGGAATGAGCAGTTCTTC
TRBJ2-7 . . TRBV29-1 CSVELRDEQYF TGCAGCGTTGAACTTCGGGATGAGCAGTACTTC
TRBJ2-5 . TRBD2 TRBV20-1 CSTRGASGTSKDEQYF TGCAGTACTAGAGGAGCTTCCGGGACTAGTAAGGATGAGCAGTACTTC
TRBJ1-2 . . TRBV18 CASSPRAEIGYGYTF TGTGCCAGCTCACCACGGGCGGAAATCGGCTATGGCTACACCTTC
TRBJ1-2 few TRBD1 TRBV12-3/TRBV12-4 CASSHRGGNYGYTF TGTGCCAGCAGTCACAGGGGGGGGAACTATGGCTACACCTTC
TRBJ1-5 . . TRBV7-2 CAGSLVWNQPQHF TGTGCCGGCAGCTTAGTGTGGAATCAGCCCCAGCATTTT
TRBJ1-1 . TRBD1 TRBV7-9 CASSRTGGGRGGTEAFF TGTGCCAGCAGCAGGACAGGGGGCGGCAGGGGTGGAACTGAAGCTTTCTTT
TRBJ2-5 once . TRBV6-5 CASRPSDRSEQYF TGTGCCAGTAGGCCCTCCGACAGGAGTGAGCAGTACTTC
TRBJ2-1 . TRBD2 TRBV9 CASSVGTSFYNEQFF TGTGCCAGCAGCGTGGGGACTAGCTTCTACAATGAGCAGTTCTTC
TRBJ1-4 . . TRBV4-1 CASSPGVVEKLFF TGCGCCAGCAGCCCAGGGGTTGTTGAAAAACTGTTTTTT
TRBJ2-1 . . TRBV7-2 CASSRYDEQFF TGTGCCAGCAGCCGGTATGATGAGCAGTTCTTC
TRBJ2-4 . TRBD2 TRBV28 CASSPSGRENIQYF TGTGCCAGCAGTCCTAGCGGGAGGGAAAACATTCAGTACTTC